The rows below give T cell receptor beta chains drawn from one sample of a study of CD8 T cells in ankylosing spondylitis. Via MiXCR, TCRdb re-called the 5' RACE reads, giving one row per CDR3 protein. This table has under 950,000 distinct CDR3 sequences, under 20% appearing once. The sample consisted of blood, either unsorted or a sorted T cell fraction (not recorded which). The receptors were gathered from a male donor with ankylosing spondylitis. Both conserved end residues are part of each CDR3. The D gene is left open where the match is weak. Clone size appears in some rows only: once, few, many, or a class for an expanded clone.

size: once
V: TRBV18
D: NA
J: TRBJ2-7
DNA: TGTGCCAGCTCACCGCCCACCTACGAGCAGTACTTC
CDR3: CASSPPTYEQYF

size: many
V: TRBV29-1
D: NA
J: TRBJ2-3
DNA: TGCAGCGTCCCCAGAGGGGCGGCCCCGGGTACGCAGTATTTT
CDR3: CSVPRGAAPGTQYF

size: few
V: TRBV29-1
D: NA
J: TRBJ1-1
DNA: TGCAGCGTTGAAGGAGCCAAACTGAACACTGAAGCTTTCTTT
CDR3: CSVEGAKLNTEAFF

size: few
V: TRBV14
D: TRBD1
J: TRBJ1-1
DNA: TGTGCCAGCAGCCAAGAGTGGACAGGTGAAGCTTTCTTT
CDR3: CASSQEWTGEAFF

size: NA
V: TRBV27
D: NA
J: TRBJ2-7
DNA: TGTGCCAGCACCCGGGACGGATTGAGCTCCTACGAGCAGTACTTC
CDR3: CASTRDGLSSYEQYF

size: few
V: TRBV5-1
D: NA
J: TRBJ2-7
DNA: TGCGCCAGCAGCTTGGATCGGGTCATTACTTCCTACGAGCAGTACTTC
CDR3: CASSLDRVITSYEQYF

size: few
V: TRBV20-1
D: NA
J: TRBJ2-1
DNA: TGCAGTGCTAGAGAAGGAACCAACCTCGTGGCCCAGTTCTTC
CDR3: CSAREGTNLVAQFF

size: many
V: TRBV11-2
D: TRBD1
J: TRBJ2-1
DNA: TGTGCCAGCAGCTTAGAGGGACAGGGGGCGCAGTTCTTC
CDR3: CASSLEGQGAQFF

size: NA
V: TRBV6-5
D: NA
J: TRBJ2-2
DNA: TGTGCCAGCAGTTTCGCGATTCCGGGACTCACCGGGGAGCTGTTTTTT
CDR3: CASSFAIPGLTGELFF

size: many
V: TRBV20-1
D: NA
J: TRBJ2-1
DNA: TGCAGTGCTCCCGTTCCGGGGTTTAATGAGCAGTTCTTC
CDR3: CSAPVPGFNEQFF

size: many
V: TRBV6-4
D: NA
J: TRBJ1-5
DNA: TGTGCCAGCAGTGACGGGAGTAGTGGTTCTCCCCAGCATTTT
CDR3: CASSDGSSGSPQHF

size: few
V: TRBV3-1
D: TRBD2
J: TRBJ2-3
DNA: TGTGCCAGCAGCCAGATTCTCAAGACTAGCGGAGATAGGGATACGCAGTATTTT
CDR3: CASSQILKTSGDRDTQYF

size: few
V: TRBV6-5
D: TRBD2
J: TRBJ2-1
DNA: TGTGCCAGCAGTTCGGGACTAGCGGTTTCCAATGAGCAGTTCTTC
CDR3: CASSSGLAVSNEQFF

size: few
V: TRBV5-1
D: NA
J: TRBJ2-7
DNA: TGCGCCAGCAGCTCTTCCGGGACGCTCCTCGAGCAGTACTTC
CDR3: CASSSSGTLLEQYF

size: few
V: TRBV6-2/TRBV6-3
D: NA
J: TRBJ2-1
DNA: TGTGCCAGCAGCCTAATCCCCGGGATCAATGAGCAGTTCTTC
CDR3: CASSLIPGINEQFF

size: NA
V: TRBV5-6
D: TRBD1
J: TRBJ1-4
DNA: TGTGCCAGCGTTGGTGCGACAGGGAGATCTAATGAAAAACTGTTTTTT
CDR3: CASVGATGRSNEKLFF

size: NA
V: TRBV14
D: NA
J: TRBJ2-6
DNA: TGTGCCAGCAGCCTTCCCCAACGACCCTCTGGGGCCAACGTCCTGACTTTC
CDR3: CASSLPQRPSGANVLTF

size: many
V: TRBV9
D: TRBD2
J: TRBJ2-5
DNA: TGTGCCAGCAGCCCGTTAGCGGGAGGAGAGACCCAGTACTTC
CDR3: CASSPLAGGETQYF

size: many
V: TRBV5-1
D: TRBD1
J: TRBJ1-2
DNA: TGCGCCAGCAGCTCGACAGGGGATGGCTACACCTTC
CDR3: CASSSTGDGYTF

size: few
V: TRBV27
D: NA
J: TRBJ1-2
DNA: TGTGCCAGCCGGGGGCAGGTCTATGGCTACACCTTC
CDR3: CASRGQVYGYTF

size: NA
V: TRBV20-1
D: NA
J: TRBJ2-1
DNA: TGCAGTGCCCATGGACTGGAGCGACTCCTTCTCAATGAGCAGTTCTTC
CDR3: CSAHGLERLLLNEQFF

size: NA
V: TRBV30
D: TRBD2
J: TRBJ2-7
DNA: TGTGCCTGGAGTACGGGACTAGCGGGGAACTACGAGCAGTACTTC
CDR3: CAWSTGLAGNYEQYF

size: NA
V: TRBV24-1
D: NA
J: TRBJ2-6
DNA: TGTGCCACCAGTGTGTCCGGGGCCAACGTCCTGACTTTC
CDR3: CATSVSGANVLTF

size: few
V: TRBV7-9
D: TRBD1
J: TRBJ2-7
DNA: TGTGCCAGCACGGGACAGGGGGGCTACGAGCAGTACTTC
CDR3: CASTGQGGYEQYF

size: few
V: TRBV20-1
D: TRBD2
J: TRBJ2-7
DNA: TGCAGTGCCGTCGGGACTAGTTACTACGAGCAGTACTTC
CDR3: CSAVGTSYYEQYF

size: NA
V: TRBV7-3
D: NA
J: TRBJ2-1
DNA: TGTGCCAGCAGCTTAATTGCCATGGGTGAGCAGTTCTTC
CDR3: CASSLIAMGEQFF

size: many
V: TRBV7-9
D: TRBD2
J: TRBJ2-2
DNA: TGTGCCAGCAGCTTAGCCTCCGGGACTAGCGTCACCGGGGAGCTGTTTTTT
CDR3: CASSLASGTSVTGELFF

size: few
V: TRBV2
D: TRBD1
J: TRBJ2-1
DNA: TGTGCCAGCAGCCCCTGGGACAGGGGGTACAATGAGCAGTTCTTC
CDR3: CASSPWDRGYNEQFF

size: few
V: TRBV5-1
D: NA
J: TRBJ2-1
DNA: TGCGCCAGCAGCCAGGGGAATCGAAACAATGAGCAGTTCTTC
CDR3: CASSQGNRNNEQFF

size: few
V: TRBV20-1
D: TRBD2
J: TRBJ2-1
DNA: TGCAGTGCCCGTCTAGCGGGGGGAATGTACAATGAGCAGTTCTTC
CDR3: CSARLAGGMYNEQFF

size: few
V: TRBV2
D: TRBD1
J: TRBJ2-2
DNA: TGTGCCAGCAGGTCCGACAGGGACACCGGGGAGCTGTTTTTT
CDR3: CASRSDRDTGELFF